This entry features one TCR beta chain sequence. Assay: immunoSEQ multiplex PCR; the TCRdb copy retains only in-frame clones and omits some. The repertoire holds about 190,000 clones, with approximately 88% as singletons. This specimen comes from a study of blood T cell repertoires in COVID-19. The source material was PBMCs or T cells enriched from blood (not recorded which). This TCR came from a woman aged 25 to 39 who had recovered from COVID-19.

The chain's CDR3 is CASSAPGAQGATGNTIYF. In nucleotides, the CDR3 is TGTGCCAGCAGCGCCCCCGGGGCCCAGGGGGCAACGGGAAACACCATATATTTT. The gene calls are TRBV28 and TRBJ1-3, with 8 bases matching TRBD1. The CDR3 contains 18 residues. V gave up 6 bases and J gave up 4 bases; unmatched junction bases: 17. CDR1 and CDR2 (germline): MDHEN, SYDVKM.